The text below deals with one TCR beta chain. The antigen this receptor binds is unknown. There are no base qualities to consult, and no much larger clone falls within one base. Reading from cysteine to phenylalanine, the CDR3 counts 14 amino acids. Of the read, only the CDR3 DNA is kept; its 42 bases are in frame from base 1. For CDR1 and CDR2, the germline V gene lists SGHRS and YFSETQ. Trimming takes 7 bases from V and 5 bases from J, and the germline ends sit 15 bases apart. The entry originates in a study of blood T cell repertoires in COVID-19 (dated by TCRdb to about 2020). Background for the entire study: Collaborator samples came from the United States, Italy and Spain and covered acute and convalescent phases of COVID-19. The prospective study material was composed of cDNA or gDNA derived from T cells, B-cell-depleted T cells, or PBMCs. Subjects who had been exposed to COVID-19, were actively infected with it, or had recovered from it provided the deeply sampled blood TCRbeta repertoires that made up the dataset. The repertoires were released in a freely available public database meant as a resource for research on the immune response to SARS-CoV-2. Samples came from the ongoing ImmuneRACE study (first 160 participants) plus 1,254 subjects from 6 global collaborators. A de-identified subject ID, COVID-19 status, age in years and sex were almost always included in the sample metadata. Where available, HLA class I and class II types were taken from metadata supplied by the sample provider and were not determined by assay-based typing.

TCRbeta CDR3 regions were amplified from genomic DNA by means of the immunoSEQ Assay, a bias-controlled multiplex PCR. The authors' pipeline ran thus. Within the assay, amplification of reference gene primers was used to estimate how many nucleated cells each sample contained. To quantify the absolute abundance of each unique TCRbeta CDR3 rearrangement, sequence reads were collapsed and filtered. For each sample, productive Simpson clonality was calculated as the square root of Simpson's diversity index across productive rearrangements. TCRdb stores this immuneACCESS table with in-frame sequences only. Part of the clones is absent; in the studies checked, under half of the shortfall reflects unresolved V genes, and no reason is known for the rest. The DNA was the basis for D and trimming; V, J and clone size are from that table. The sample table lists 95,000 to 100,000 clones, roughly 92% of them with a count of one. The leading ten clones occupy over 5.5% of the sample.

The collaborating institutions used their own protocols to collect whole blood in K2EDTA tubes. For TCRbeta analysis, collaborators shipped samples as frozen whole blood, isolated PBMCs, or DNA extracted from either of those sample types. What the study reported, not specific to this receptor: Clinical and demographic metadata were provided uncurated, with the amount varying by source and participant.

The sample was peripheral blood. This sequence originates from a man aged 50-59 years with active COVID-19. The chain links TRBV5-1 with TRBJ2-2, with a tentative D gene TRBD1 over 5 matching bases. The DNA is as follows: TGCGCCAGCGGAGCCTCGACAGAGACCGGGGAGCTGTTTTTT. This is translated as CASGASTETGELFF.